This T cell receptor (beta chain) was sequenced for a study of human T cells and chemical hapten exposure (dated by TCRdb to the early 2020s). Describing the broader study: For sensitization, 2% DPC in acetone was applied to a 2 cm by 2 cm area of upper inner arm skin. Patch testing was done on the upper back using Finn chambers containing 0.01% DPC, and results were scored after 6 days according to International Contact Dermatitis Research Group standards. The mostly female patient cohort included alopecia areata with under or over 50% scalp involvement, alopecia totalis and alopecia universalis. Libraries were combined into a pool for sequencing, and differences in TCR yield between samples came mainly from small differences in library volumes within the pool. Peripheral blood TCR repertoire changes were tracked in vivo in alopecia patients during primary and secondary sensitization to the hapten diphenylcyclopropenone (DPC). Throughout the roughly 26-week study period, patients were also given weekly therapeutic DPC doses on the scalp. For TCR sequencing, blood came from about 28 alopecia patients at anywhere from one to four time points (pre-sensitization, 2, 6 and 24 weeks). Blood was sampled from patients pre-sensitization (week 0) and at 2, 6 and about 24 weeks after DPC sensitization.

The full study reports these points: After repeated subsampling, changes were observed in the strength of the expansion versus patch-test correlation and in the threshold at which the correlation became significant. Patch test score was positively correlated with the number of PT1 expanded TCRs, with significance at thresholds 8, 16 and 32 but not at 4. Expanded TCRs formed significantly more large CDR3 similarity clusters than pre-sensitization or healthy control sets, consistent with antigen-driven responses. Because every patient had alopecia, a presumed autoimmune disease, the patients' immune response might differ from that of healthy individuals. The number of TCRs above 1 in 1000 frequency did not change with DPC sensitization; there was no evidence of global repertoire structure alterations.

The library was made by RACE. The data were produced on a NextSeq 500. Library preparation attached unique molecular identifiers to individual cDNA molecules for quantitative, reproducible TCR counting. From each blood RNA sample, both TCR alpha and TCR beta chains were sequenced. As for how the authors treated the data: A median of about 87,000 TCRs per sample was observed, with a range of about 23,224 to 690,600. V, J and CDR3 annotation of the TCR reads was carried out using the Decombinator software suite. For the PS versus PT1 abundance plots, all samples were subsampled to the same number of TCRs (28,000). Expanded TCRs were defined as absent before sensitization and observed at least eight times at the 2-week time point. TCRdb's own reprocessing of the public reads used fastp at Q25 and MiXCR and kept productive beta chains. CDR3 protein duplicates are merged, each entry listing the most common genes and DNA. The authors' filters were not applied to this entry. The sample table records more than 250,000 distinct CDR3 sequences; about 7.7% of these occur just once. The top ten hold more than 0.95% of the sample.

In the paper's terms, the time point label means: pre-sensitization, week 0. Explained via the paper, the treatment or condition label denotes: therapeutic diphenylcyclopropenone sensitization with weekly scalp DPC. At every patch-test visit, the blood draw took place before the patch test was put on. Eligible patients were aged 18 to 70, diagnosed with alopecia, deemed suitable for DPC therapy, and excluded if pregnant. Unfractionated whole blood was collected in Tempus Blood RNA tubes, and total RNA was extracted from that blood. This clonotype has at least ten counts. Its antigen target is currently unknown. It has no much larger one-base neighbor in the sample; base qualities were not kept. The source was whole blood, collected in connection with sensitization to the hapten diphenylcyclopropenone (DPC). The sequence came from a man aged 18 to 35 with alopecia areata. Some clones in this sample may be carry-over from other donors' samples.

DNA sequence: TGTGCCAGCAGCATGACAGGGACGGATACGCAGTATTTT. The translation is CASSMTGTDTQYF. The V and J segments used are TRBV11-2 and TRBJ2-3; TRBD1 agrees with 7 junctional bases. Here V drops 5 bases and J drops 6 bases, and the junction holds 5 bases not matched to any gene. From its cysteine to its phenylalanine, the CDR3 spans 13 amino acids. The kept DNA is CDR3 alone, 39 bases in frame from the first base. The CDR1 and CDR2 encoded by the germline V gene are SGHAT and FQNNGV.